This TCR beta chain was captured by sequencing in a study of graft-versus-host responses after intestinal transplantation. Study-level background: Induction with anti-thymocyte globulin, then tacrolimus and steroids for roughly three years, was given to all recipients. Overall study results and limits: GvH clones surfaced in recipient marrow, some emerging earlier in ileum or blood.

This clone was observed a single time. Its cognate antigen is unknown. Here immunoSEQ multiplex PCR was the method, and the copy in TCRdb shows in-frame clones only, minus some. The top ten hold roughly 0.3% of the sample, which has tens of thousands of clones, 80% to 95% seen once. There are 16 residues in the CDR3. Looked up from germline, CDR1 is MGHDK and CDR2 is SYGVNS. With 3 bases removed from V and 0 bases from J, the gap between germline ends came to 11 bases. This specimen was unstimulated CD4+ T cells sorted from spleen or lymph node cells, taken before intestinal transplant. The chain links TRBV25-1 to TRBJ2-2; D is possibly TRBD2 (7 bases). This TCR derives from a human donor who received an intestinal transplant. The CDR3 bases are TGTGCCAGCAGTGAGACGGGGGGCGCGAACACCGGGGAGCTGTTTTTT. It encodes CASSETGGANTGELFF.